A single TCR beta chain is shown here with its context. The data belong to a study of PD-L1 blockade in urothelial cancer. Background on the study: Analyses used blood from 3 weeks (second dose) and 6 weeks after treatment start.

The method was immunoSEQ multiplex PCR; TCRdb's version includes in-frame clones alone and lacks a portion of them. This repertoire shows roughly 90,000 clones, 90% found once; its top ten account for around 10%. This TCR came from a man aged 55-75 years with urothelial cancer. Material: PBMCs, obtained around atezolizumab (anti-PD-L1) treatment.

The CDR3 protein is CASSLGQTLLAEQYF. The CDR3 nucleotides are TGTGCCAGCAGCTTAGGCCAGACCCTCTTAGCAGAGCAGTACTTC. This rearrangement joins TRBV11-2 to TRBJ2-7; D unresolved. The CDR3 is 15 amino acids. Trimming removed 1 base at V and 7 bases at J, with 17 bases between. The germline V gene encodes CDR1 SGHAT and CDR2 FQNNGV.